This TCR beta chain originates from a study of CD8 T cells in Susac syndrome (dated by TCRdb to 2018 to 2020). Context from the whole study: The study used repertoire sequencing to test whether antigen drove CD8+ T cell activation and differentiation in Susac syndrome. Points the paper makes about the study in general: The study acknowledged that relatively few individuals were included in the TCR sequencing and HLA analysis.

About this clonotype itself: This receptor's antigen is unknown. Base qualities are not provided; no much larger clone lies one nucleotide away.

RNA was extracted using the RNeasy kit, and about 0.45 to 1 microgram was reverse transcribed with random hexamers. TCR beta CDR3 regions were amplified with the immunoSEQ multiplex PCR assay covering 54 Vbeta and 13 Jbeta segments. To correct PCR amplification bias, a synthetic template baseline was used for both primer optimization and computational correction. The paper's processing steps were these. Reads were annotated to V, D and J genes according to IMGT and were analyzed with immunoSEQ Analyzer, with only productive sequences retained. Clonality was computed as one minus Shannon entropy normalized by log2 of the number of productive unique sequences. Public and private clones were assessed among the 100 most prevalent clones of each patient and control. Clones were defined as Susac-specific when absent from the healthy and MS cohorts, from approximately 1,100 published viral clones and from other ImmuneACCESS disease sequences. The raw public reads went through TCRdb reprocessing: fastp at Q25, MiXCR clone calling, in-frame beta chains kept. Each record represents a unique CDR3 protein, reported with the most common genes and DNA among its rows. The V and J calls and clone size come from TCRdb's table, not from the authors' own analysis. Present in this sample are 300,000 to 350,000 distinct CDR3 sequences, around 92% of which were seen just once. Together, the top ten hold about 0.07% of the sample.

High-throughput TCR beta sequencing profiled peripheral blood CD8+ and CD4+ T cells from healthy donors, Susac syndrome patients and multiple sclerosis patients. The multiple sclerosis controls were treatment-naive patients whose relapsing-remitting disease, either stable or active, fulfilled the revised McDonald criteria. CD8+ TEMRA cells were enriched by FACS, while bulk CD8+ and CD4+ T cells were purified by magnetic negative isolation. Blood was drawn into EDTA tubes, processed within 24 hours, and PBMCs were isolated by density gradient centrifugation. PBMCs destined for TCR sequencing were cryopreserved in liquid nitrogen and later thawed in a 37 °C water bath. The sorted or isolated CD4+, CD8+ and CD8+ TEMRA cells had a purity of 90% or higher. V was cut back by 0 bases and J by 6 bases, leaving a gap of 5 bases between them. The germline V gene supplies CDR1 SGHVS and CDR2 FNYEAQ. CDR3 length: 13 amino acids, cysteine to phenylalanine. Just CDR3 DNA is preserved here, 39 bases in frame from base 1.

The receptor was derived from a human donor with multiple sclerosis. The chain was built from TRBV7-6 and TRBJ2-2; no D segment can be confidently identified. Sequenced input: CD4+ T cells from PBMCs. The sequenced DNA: TGTGCCAGCAGCTTAGCATCAGCCGGGGAGCTGTTTTTT. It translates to CASSLASAGELFF.